This TCR beta chain was sequenced in a study of blood T cell repertoires in COVID-19. Study overall: The origin of the acute and convalescent COVID-19 samples was the United States, Italy and Spain. PBMCs, B-cell-depleted T cells, or T cells provided the cDNA or gDNA that made up the material.

Germline CDR1 reads SGHAT; CDR2 reads FQNNGV. This CDR3 region has 15 residues. The trim removed 5 bases at V and 3 bases at J, leaving 5 bases unmatched. Original data processing: Reference gene primer amplification in the assay estimated nucleated cell counts. TCRdb's table, derived via immunoSEQ multiplex PCR, lists solely in-frame clones and lacks some. The V and J calls and clone size were taken over from that table, and D and trimming were inferred from the DNA. In the table there are 120,000 to 150,000 clones, roughly four fifths of which are singletons. The TCR comes from a human donor in a cohort sampled during active COVID-19. The chain uses TRBV11-2 and TRBJ2-2; 8 bases agree with TRBD1. Sequencing was performed on peripheral blood. The CDR3: CASSLDRAYTGELFF. CDR3 in DNA: TGTGCCAGCAGCCTGGACAGGGCCTACACCGGGGAGCTGTTTTTT.